This TCR beta chain emerged from a study of blood T cell repertoires in COVID-19. Study-level information: Acute and convalescent COVID-19 samples came from the United States, Italy and Spain. Sources were T cells, B-cell-depleted T cells, or PBMCs; the material itself was cDNA or gDNA.

Germline trimming cut 7 bases from V and 3 bases from J; bases unmatched to any gene: 8. The germline CDR1 and CDR2 sequences are MDHEN and SYDVKM. The CDR3 runs 14 residues. As handled by the study authors: From reference gene primer amplification, estimates of nucleated cell counts were derived. Profiled with immunoSEQ multiplex PCR; TCRdb holds only in-frame clones, not every one. D and trimming were read from the DNA, whereas the V and J calls and clone size are those reported in that table. The sample includes over 200,000 clones, roughly 80% of them seen just once. The chain employs TRBV28 and TRBJ2-7, with TRBD1 identical over 8 bases. Sequenced material: peripheral blood. The origin of this receptor is a woman older than 75 with active or convalescent COVID-19. The CDR3: CASMIRTGLYEQYF. The CDR3 DNA reads as TGTGCCAGCATGATAAGGACAGGGCTCTACGAGCAGTACTTC.